This TCR beta chain was observed in a study of blood T cell repertoires in COVID-19. The germline gives CDR1 SGHRS, CDR2 YFSETQ. V lost 3 bases and J lost 1, with 8 bases in between. CDR3 length: 13 residues. The protocol was immunoSEQ multiplex PCR, while the TCRdb copy is restricted to in-frame clones and leaves out a portion. Of fewer than 350,000 clones in the sample, approximately 90% were seen once. The receptor comes from a woman in her forties who had recovered from COVID-19. V gene TRBV5-1 combines with J gene TRBJ2-7, with a tentative D call TRBD2 (5 bases). Sequenced material: PBMCs or T cells enriched from blood (not recorded which). CDR3 in amino acids: CASSSPGSYEQYF. The CDR3 DNA follows: TGCGCCAGCAGCTCCCCGGGGTCCTACGAGCAGTACTTC.